These 18 T cell receptor beta chains were all obtained from the same sample, sequenced in a study of cytomegalovirus exposure and HLA in healthy donors. 60 Vbeta and 13 Jbeta primers were used in PCR. Assay: immunoSEQ multiplex PCR; the TCRdb copy retains only in-frame clones and omits some. The table lists about 160,000 clones, approximately 76% of them singletons. What was sequenced was PBMCs. Receptors originate from a man aged 60 to 69 in good health and CMV-seronegative.

This sequence joins TRBV11-3 and TRBJ2-3; a weak D match, TRBD1 (6 bases). Germline V gene sequence: CDR1 SGHNT, CDR2 YENEEA. This CDR3 spans 15 amino acids. V lost 5 bases, J lost 2 bases, and 14 bases lay in between. This chain's CDR3 is CASSQGQTVTDTQYF. CDR3 DNA: TGTGCCAGCAGCCAAGGACAGACAGTCACAGATACGCAGTATTTT.

The rearrangement links TRBV19 to TRBJ2-7, with a weak D call TRBD1 (5 bases). V dropped 5 bases and J dropped 0 bases, with 14 bases sitting between them. The CDR3 loop spans 15 amino acids. Germline V gives CDR1 LNHDA, CDR2 SQIVND (reference sequence). The CDR3 here is CASSLRQQASYEQYF. Written as DNA, the CDR3 is TGTGCCAGTAGTCTGAGACAGCAAGCCTCCTACGAGCAGTACTTC.

The chain uses TRBV7-9 and TRBJ1-1; D is perhaps TRBD1 (6 bases). V lost 4 bases and J lost 6, with 21 bases in between. Germline V CDR1 and CDR2: SEHNR, FQNEAQ (reference sequence). This CDR3 comprises 16 residues. The CDR3, as DNA: TGTGCCAGCAGCTACGCTGGAGGGGGGGGGAAGGCTGAAGCTTTCTTT. Its translation is CASSYAGGGGKAEAFF.

The genes are TRBV29-1 and TRBJ2-1, with 15 bases that match TRBD2. There are 16 residues in the CDR3. CDR1 is SQVTM and CDR2 is ANQGSEA in the germline V gene. V trimming: 6 bases; J trimming: 7 bases; junction bases outside the gene matches: 10. As DNA, the CDR3 is TGCAGCGTCGATGGGACTAGCGGGAGGCCATCTAATGAGCAGTTCTTC. Amino acid sequence: CSVDGTSGRPSNEQFF.

The chain carries TRBV27 and TRBJ2-7; 9 positions match TRBD2. Per the germline V gene, CDR1 is MNHEY and CDR2 is SMNVEV (reference sequence). Germline trimming cut 6 bases from V and 4 bases from J; bases unmatched to any gene: 7. This CDR3 has 14 residues. CDR3 amino acids: CASSRSGSGYEQYF. CDR3 sequence (DNA): TGTGCCAGCAGCCGTAGCGGGAGCGGGTACGAGCAGTACTTC.

The genes are TRBV2 and TRBJ2-3; 9 bases are a match to TRBD2. The CDR3 has 14 residues. After removal of 5 bases from V and 6 bases from J, the junction contained 6 bases not matched to a gene. CDR1 is SNHLY, CDR2 FYNNEI, per germline. The DNA of the CDR3 is TGTGCCAGCAGTAGACTAGCGGCCCTGGATACGCAGTATTTT. Protein sequence: CASSRLAALDTQYF. Combining the CDR3 with reference TRBV2 and TRBJ2-3 gives the whole variable domain EPEVTQTPSHQVTQMGQEVILRCVPISNHLYFYWYRQILGQKVEFLVSFYNNEISEKSEIFDDQFSVERPDGSNFTLKIRSTKLEDSAMYFCASSRLAALDTQYFGPGTRLTVL.

The chain is built from TRBV4-2 and TRBJ1-5; the match to TRBD1 covers 12 bases. Germline CDR1 and CDR2: LGHNA and YNFKEQ. This CDR3 comprises 17 residues. The J segment lost 5 bases and the V segment lost 0 bases, leaving 5 bases of the junction unmatched. The CDR3 sequence: CASSQDPGTGGHQPQHF. DNA of the CDR3: TGTGCCAGCAGCCAAGATCCTGGGACAGGGGGCCATCAGCCCCAGCATTTT.

CDR3 DNA: TGCGCCAGCAGCTCGAGCTACTACGAGCAGTACTTC. Translation: CASSSSYYEQYF. V usage is TRBV5-1 and J usage is TRBJ2-7, with unresolved D. Germline-derived CDR1 and CDR2 are SGHRS and YFSETQ. V shed 3 bases and J shed 3 bases, with 7 bases lying between them. CDR3 length: 12 amino acids.

This chain links TRBV4-3 with TRBJ1-2; 9 bases map to TRBD1. The germline CDR1 and CDR2 sequences are LGHNA and YSLEER. V lost 0 bases and J lost 1; bases outside the gene matches: 21. The CDR3 extends over 22 amino acids. In DNA, the CDR3 is TGCGCCAGCAGCCAAGATCTCTACAGGGGGCGGGAGTCGAGAAGTAATAACTATGGCTACACCTTC. It yields the protein CASSQDLYRGRESRSNNYGYTF.

The rearrangement uses TRBV19 and TRBJ1-1, with a weak D call TRBD1 (6 bases). Germline V gene sequence: CDR1 LNHDA, CDR2 SQIVND (reference sequence). The CDR3 runs 13 residues. The V end lost 5 bases, the J end lost 4 bases, and 11 bases lay between the germline ends. The CDR3 region is CASSGGGLTEAFF. CDR3 DNA: TGTGCCAGTAGTGGTGGGGGCCTCACTGAAGCTTTCTTT.

The rearrangement joins TRBV6-5 to TRBJ2-3; D gene ambiguous. Germline CDR1 reads MNHEY; CDR2 reads SVGAGI. V was clipped by 6 bases and J by 2 bases, with 6 bases between them. CDR3 length equals 12 residues. As DNA, the CDR3 is TGTGCCAGCAGAACTGCCACAGATACGCAGTATTTT. Encoded protein: CASRTATDTQYF.

V gene TRBV18 combines with J gene TRBJ1-2; TRBD1 might be the D (6 bases). The CDR3 contains 16 residues. Per germline, CDR1 KGHSH and CDR2 LQKENI. Between the trimmed V and J ends, which lost 8 bases and 1 base, there was a span of 20 bases. CDR3 region: CASGRSGGPLNYGYTF. The CDR3 bases are TGTGCCAGCGGACGGTCGGGGGGCCCCCTTAACTATGGCTACACCTTC.

The chain has TRBV27 and TRBJ2-7; 10 positions match TRBD1. Losses at the gene ends were 6 bases for V and 4 bases for J; bases not matched to a gene: 9. The germline gives CDR1 MNHEY, CDR2 SMNVEV (reference sequence). The CDR3 consists of 15 residues. CDR3 sequence reads: CASSQTGGGMYEQYF. The CDR3 DNA sequence: TGTGCCAGCAGCCAGACAGGGGGCGGGATGTACGAGCAGTACTTC.

The chain combines TRBV27 with TRBJ2-2; the match to TRBD1 covers 8 bases. The CDR3 covers 16 residues. V was pared by 4 bases and J by 2 bases, with 6 bases of the junction left unmatched. From germline, CDR1 is MNHEY and CDR2 SMNVEV (reference sequence). CDR3 sequence: CASSSGTGSNTGELFF. For the CDR3, the DNA is TGTGCCAGCAGTTCGGGGACAGGTTCTAACACCGGGGAGCTGTTTTTT.

The chain employs TRBV10-2 and TRBJ1-2; TRBD1 aligns across 10 bases. This CDR3 spans 15 amino acids. V lost 2 bases and J lost 6; bases outside the gene matches: 6. Germline CDR1 is WSHSY and CDR2 is SAAADI. The CDR3 nucleotides are TGCGCCAGCAGTGAGCCCCCGGGACAGGGGAATGGCTACACCTTC. The encoded protein is CASSEPPGQGNGYTF.

This clone was picked up a small number of times. J is TRBJ2-5 and V is TRBV7-3; D may be TRBD1 (5 bases). CDR1 is SGHTA, CDR2 FQGTGA, per germline. This CDR3 contains 15 residues. Trimming cost V 6 bases and J 5 bases, with 19 bases left between them. The CDR3 DNA follows: TGTGCCAGCAGTCAAGGGGCTCGGCCAGGGGAGACCCAGTACTTC. Protein product: CASSQGARPGETQYF.

Only a few counts were recorded for this clone. The gene calls are TRBV7-6 and TRBJ1-3, with D perhaps TRBD1 (6 bases). CDR1 is SGHVS, CDR2 FNYEAQ, per germline. CDR3 length equals 12 residues. Trimming pared 5 bases from V and 13 bases from J, leaving 15 bases between. CDR3 residues: CASSPEGGRIYF. CDR3 bases: TGTGCCAGCAGCCCAGAAGGGGGACGAATATATTTT.

The genes are TRBV9 and TRBJ1-3, with D perhaps TRBD1 (6 bases). The CDR3 extends over 15 amino acids. In germline, CDR1 is SGDLS, CDR2 YYNGEE. V lost 0 bases and J 3 bases, leaving 10 bases between the germline ends. The CDR3 coding sequence is TGTGCCAGCAGCGTAGCTCACAGGGATGGAAACACCATATATTTT. Amino acids: CASSVAHRDGNTIYF.